This TCR beta chain comes out of a study of T cells in Graves' hyperthyroidism and ophthalmopathy. Study-level findings and limits: A model of 13 V-J pairs discriminated ophthalmopathy from stable hyperthyroidism.

Amplified TCR beta CDR3 regions came from RNA transcripts. Researchers ran a first-round RT-PCR on the TCR CDR3 using the HTBI primer set. TCRdb re-called the multiplex PCR reads through MiXCR, storing one row per CDR3 protein. The sample records hundreds of thousands of distinct CDR3 sequences, roughly 13% being singletons. V was clipped by 4 bases and J by 0 bases, with 11 bases between them. The CDR3 length is 14 residues. Per the germline V gene, CDR1 is SQVTM and CDR2 is ANQGSEA. Concerning this clonotype itself: The antigen remains unidentified.

The TCR comes from a woman younger than 30 with Graves' hyperthyroidism. V usage is TRBV29-1 and J usage is TRBJ2-3; D is perhaps TRBD2 (6 bases). The sequencing sample was made of blood. The CDR3: CSVVGGVSTDTQYF. The CDR3 DNA follows: TGCAGCGTTGTGGGGGGTGTGAGCACAGATACGCAGTATTTT.